This T cell receptor (beta chain) was captured by sequencing in a study of CD8 T cells in ankylosing spondylitis. Findings and caveats of the study: What seemed typical of ankylosing spondylitis blood was a TCR beta motif built from several highly homologous variants.

Trimming removed 5 bases at V and 1 base at J, with 11 bases between. CDR3 size: 14 residues. CDR1 is SNHLY and CDR2 is FYNNEI in the germline V gene. Construction of TCR beta libraries was performed using quantitative 5'-RACE with molecular barcodes. MiXCR was run by TCRdb on the 5' RACE reads, yielding one entry per CDR3 protein. The sample carries around 770,000 distinct CDR3 sequences, 15% to 20% recorded once. Notes on this clonotype: The antigen is unknown.

V gene TRBV2 combines with J gene TRBJ1-1; weak D call: TRBD1 (6 bases). What was sequenced was blood, either unsorted or a sorted T cell fraction (not recorded which). The sequence came from a male donor with ankylosing spondylitis. Written as DNA, the CDR3 is TGTGCCAGCAGTTGGGACACACGGAACACTGAAGCTTTCTTT. Protein product: CASSWDTRNTEAFF.